These 21 T cell receptor beta chains originate from one sample sequenced in a study of CD8 T cells in Susac syndrome. With random hexamers, about 0.45 to 1 ug RNA was reverse transcribed. A single record per CDR3 protein comes from TCRdb applying MiXCR to the immunoSEQ multiplex PCR reads. The data show around 200,000 distinct CDR3 sequences, 95% seen once. The material sequenced was CD4+ T cells from PBMCs. Every receptor here comes from a human donor in good health.

The rearrangement uses TRBV29-1 and TRBJ1-2; tentatively, D is TRBD1 (5 bases). The CDR3 has 14 amino acids. The V and J ends lost 0 bases and 3 bases respectively, with 11 bases between them. CDR1 SQVTM and CDR2 ANQGSEA come from the germline V gene. The CDR3 region has the DNA TGCAGCGTTGAAGAGGGAGACAGACACTATGGCTACACCTTC. Translated: CSVEEGDRHYGYTF.

The gene calls are TRBV7-2 and TRBJ2-5; D tentatively reads TRBD1 or TRBD2 (6 bases each). Trimming stripped 3 bases from V and 0 bases from J, with 14 bases between. The CDR3 extends over 16 amino acids. Germline V gene sequence: CDR1 SGHTA, CDR2 FQGNSA. The CDR3 protein is CASSFRGQLYQETQYF. DNA for the CDR3: TGTGCCAGCAGCTTTCGGGGGCAGTTGTACCAAGAGACCCAGTACTTC. The whole variable domain, remainder taken from reference TRBV7-2 and TRBJ2-5, is GAGVSQSPSNKVTEKGKDVELRCDPISGHTALYWYRQSLGQGLEFLIYFQGNSAPDKSGLPSDRFSAERTGGSVSTLTIQRTQQEDSAVYLCASSFRGQLYQETQYFGPGTRLLVL.

The chain employs TRBV20-1 and TRBJ1-2, with no clear D. Germline CDR1 reads DFQATT; CDR2 reads SNEGSKA (reference sequence). V lost 5 bases and J 0 bases, leaving 10 bases between the germline ends. The CDR3 totals 13 residues. CDR3 residues: CSAEQLTNYGYTF. The CDR3 DNA reads as TGCAGTGCTGAACAGCTTACTAACTATGGCTACACCTTC.

The table lists this clonotype with a count of one. This chain links TRBV20-1 with TRBJ2-3; no firm D call. The CDR3 is 12 residues long. The V end lost 1 base, the J end lost 8 bases, and 10 bases lay between the germline ends. Germline V gene data show CDR1 as DFQATT and CDR2 as SNEGSKA (reference sequence). CDR3 residues: CSARGSASTQYF. DNA of the CDR3: TGCAGTGCTAGAGGCTCCGCAAGTACGCAGTATTTT.

The chain employs TRBV29-1 and TRBJ2-3; maybe TRBD2 (7 bases). In germline, CDR1 is SQVTM, CDR2 ANQGSEA. V was cut by 1 base and J by 0 bases, with 14 bases left in between. This CDR3 has 16 amino acids. The CDR3 nucleotides are TGCAGCGTTGAAGGTGGGGGGGCAGGTAGCACAGATACGCAGTATTTT. Amino acids: CSVEGGGAGSTDTQYF.

The V call is TRBV20-1, the J call TRBJ2-5; 8 nucleotides match TRBD2. J lost 2 bases, V lost 7 bases, and 6 bases had no gene match. Germline lookup yields CDR1 DFQATT and CDR2 SNEGSKA (reference sequence). This CDR3 is 13 amino acids long. CDR3 DNA sequence: TGCAGTGTTAACCCGGGGGGGCAAGAGACCCAGTACTTC. As protein: CSVNPGGQETQYF.

This chain joins TRBV14 and TRBJ2-1; unclear D gene. V was clipped by 1 base and J by 2 bases, with 6 bases between them. This CDR3 has 14 amino acids. CDR1 and CDR2 (germline): SGHDN, FVKESK. The DNA of the CDR3 is TGTGCCAGCAGCCAAGTGACAACCTACAATGAGCAGTTCTTC. Protein sequence: CASSQVTTYNEQFF.

DNA of the CDR3: TGTGCCAGCATGAGGAGAGGGGCTAATTCACCCCTCCACTTT. This encodes CASMRRGANSPLHF. The V gene is TRBV12-3 or TRBV12-4, the J gene TRBJ1-6; tentative D call: TRBD1 (5 bases). Trimming removed 7 bases from V and 6 bases from J, with 13 bases in between. The CDR3 spans 14 residues.

The chain joins TRBV2 to TRBJ2-3, with D perhaps TRBD1 (5 bases). V gave up 4 bases and J gave up 4 bases, with 12 bases separating them. From germline, CDR1 is SNHLY and CDR2 FYNNEI. The CDR3 is 14 amino acids. The CDR3 loop reads CASSVGRAADTQYF. Here the CDR3 DNA reads TGTGCCAGCAGTGTTGGCAGGGCGGCAGATACGCAGTATTTT.

The chain joins TRBV7-2 to TRBJ1-6, with 8 bases fitting TRBD1. The CDR3 has 15 amino acids. J lost 7 bases, V lost 2 bases, and 4 bases had no gene match. CDR1 and CDR2 from the germline V gene are SGHTA and FQGNSA. The CDR3 sequence: CASSLTGQANSPLHF. DNA for the CDR3: TGTGCCAGCAGCTTAACGGGACAGGCCAATTCACCCCTCCACTTT.

The chain joins TRBV6-2 or TRBV6-3 to TRBJ2-2, with D perhaps matching TRBD1 or TRBD2 (6 bases each). Germline CDR1 MNHEY, CDR2 SVGEGT. The CDR3 totals 14 residues. The ends were cut back, 6 bases at V and 6 bases at J, with 14 bases in the middle. The CDR3 here is CASRKGGSAGELFF. CDR3 nucleotide sequence: TGTGCCAGCAGAAAGGGGGGATCCGCCGGGGAGCTGTTTTTT.

This chain links TRBV7-2 with TRBJ1-5; TRBD1 agrees at 8 bases. The V and J ends lost 4 bases and 7 bases, in that order; junction bases with no gene match: 9. Per germline, CDR1 SGHTA and CDR2 FQGNSA. This CDR3 has 15 residues. Written as DNA, the CDR3 is TGTGCCAGCAGCTCCTCCCAGGGGGCGGGGCAGCCCCAGCATTTT. It yields the protein CASSSSQGAGQPQHF.

The chain recombines TRBV9 with TRBJ2-3, with D hard to call. CDR3 length equals 14 residues. Germline V gene sequence: CDR1 SGDLS, CDR2 YYNGEE. The V and J ends lost 2 bases and 0 bases respectively, with 7 bases between them. CDR3 nucleotide sequence: TGTGCCAGCAGCGTCTACCAAAGCACAGATACGCAGTATTTT. Translated, it gives CASSVYQSTDTQYF.

This CDR3 reads CASSGGGSMAGNTIYF. The CDR3 DNA is TGTGCCAGCAGCGGGGGAGGGTCTATGGCTGGAAACACCATATATTTT. The J gene is TRBJ1-3, the V gene TRBV9, with D hard to call. The CDR3 totals 16 residues. Germline values: CDR1 SGDLS, CDR2 YYNGEE. Trimming removed 3 bases from V and 2 bases from J, with 15 bases in between.

The chain is built from TRBV5-1 and TRBJ2-5, with 10 nucleotides matching TRBD1. The CDR3 runs 14 residues. V dropped 4 bases and J dropped 4; count of bases not matched to a gene: 4. The germline gives CDR1 SGHRS, CDR2 YFSETQ. CDR3 sequence: CASSGGDRGETQYF. The CDR3 region has the DNA TGCGCCAGCAGCGGCGGGGACAGGGGAGAGACCCAGTACTTC.

The chain joins TRBV5-4 to TRBJ2-1; no reliable D call. This CDR3 spans 15 amino acids. V shed 0 bases and J shed 8 bases, with 15 bases lying between them. Germline V CDR1 and CDR2: SGHNT, YYREEE (reference sequence). DNA of the CDR3: TGTGCCAGCAGCTTGGTTCGCCGACAACGGGATGAGCAGTTCTTC. This encodes CASSLVRRQRDEQFF.

The chain has TRBV20-1 and TRBJ2-3; no clear D gene. Germline V gene sequence: CDR1 DFQATT, CDR2 SNEGSKA (reference sequence). The CDR3 is 12 amino acids. V was clipped by 0 bases and J by 8 bases, with 9 bases between them. As DNA, the CDR3 is TGCAGTGCTAGAGATCCGAGTGGTACGCAGTATTTT. Its protein is CSARDPSGTQYF.

The chain carries TRBV20-1 and TRBJ1-5, with D maybe TRBD1 (6 bases). Germline V gene lookup returns CDR1 DFQATT and CDR2 SNEGSKA (reference sequence). Trimming took 3 bases from V and 2 from J, leaving 11 bases between them. This CDR3 region has 14 residues. The chain's CDR3 is CSARWGAGNQPQHF. The CDR3 nucleotides are TGCAGTGCTAGGTGGGGGGCAGGCAATCAGCCCCAGCATTTT.

This clonotype came up once. The chain has TRBV12-3 or TRBV12-4 and TRBJ2-1, with 14 bases identical to TRBD2. V was clipped by 4 bases and J by 5 bases; unmatched bases: 7. The CDR3 is 17 amino acids. CDR3 sequence (DNA): TGTGCCAGCAGTTCCTGGACTAGCGGGGGGTCACACAATGAGCAGTTCTTC. Translating it yields CASSSWTSGGSHNEQFF.

The rearrangement joins TRBV29-1 to TRBJ1-1; D call uncertain. Germline V CDR1 and CDR2: SQVTM, ANQGSEA. V was cut by 5 bases and J by 1 base, with 11 bases left in between. The CDR3 runs to 13 residues. The CDR3 reads CSVQPGPNTEAFF. CDR3 DNA sequence: TGCAGCGTTCAGCCAGGTCCGAACACTGAAGCTTTCTTT.

The chain combines TRBV29-1 with TRBJ1-2; a weak D match, TRBD1 (5 bases). Germline lookup yields CDR1 SQVTM and CDR2 ANQGSEA. Trimming took 1 base from V and 5 from J, leaving 8 bases between them. CDR3 length: 12 residues. DNA of the CDR3: TGCAGCGTTGAAGCGGAGGGGTATGGCTACACCTTC. This sequence encodes CSVEAEGYGYTF.